This T cell receptor (beta chain) comes out of a study of cytomegalovirus exposure and HLA in healthy donors. Separate from the roughly 730-subject first cohort, the 120-subject validation cohort was the one that the donors belonged to. Sequencing used immunoSEQ multiplex PCR; TCRdb keeps in-frame clones, though not all of them. Among 180,000 or so clones listed, 84% were seen once. V lost 6 bases, J lost 3 bases, and 13 bases lay in between. There are 13 residues in the CDR3. The V gene's germline CDR1 is SGHKS and CDR2 YYEKEE (reference sequence). V gene TRBV5-5 combines with J gene TRBJ2-7, with TRBD1 as a possible D gene (5 bases). Sequencing used PBMCs. The receptor was derived from a woman aged 25 to 39 in good health and CMV-seropositive. The chain's CDR3 is CASTSQGFYEQYF. The CDR3 bases are TGTGCCAGCACCTCGCAGGGTTTCTACGAGCAGTACTTC.